This paragraph reports one T cell receptor (beta chain). Its antigen is still unknown. No much larger clonotype is one base removed from it; base qualities were not supplied. To prepare the library, the immunoSEQ multiplex PCR assay was applied. The multiplex PCR relied on a mix of 60 forward primers for TCR Vbeta segments and 13 reverse primers for TCR Jbeta segments. Amplification of the CDR3 region of rearranged TCR beta genes was performed with a multiplex PCR assay on genomic DNA. On the Illumina HiSeq System, the amplified TCR beta libraries were sequenced as 87-base-pair reads. On the authors' methods: A later analysis tallied around 87 million unique TCR beta chains across the 610 or so repertoires, and approximately 9.9 million of those chains were shared by two or more donors. Raw reads were error-corrected and collapsed into unique sequences by a nearest-neighbor algorithm in which closely related sequences were merged to remove PCR and sequencing errors. Alignment of CDR3 sequences to IMGT reference sequences was used to assign V, D and J gene segments. For a sequence to be retained, a match of at least six nucleotides to both a V gene segment and a J gene segment was required. A rearrangement counted as productive if the CDR3 had no stop codons and remained in frame with V and J, and every other rearrangement counted as non-productive. Following IMGT convention, CDR3 was defined as the stretch from the second conserved V-encoded cysteine to the conserved J-encoded phenylalanine. In an earlier analysis of more than 550 of the donors, sequences lacking an unambiguous match to a single V gene segment were excluded. An earlier analysis of a few hundred of the donors called V segments functional above 56.7% productive rearrangements and segregating when the between-donor standard deviation exceeded 5%. A statistical classification framework was developed to diagnose cytomegalovirus status using the catalog of TCR beta chain sequences. In a later analysis, TCR nucleotide sequences were compared against IMGT/GENE-DB human TR gene sequences so that V and J genes could be assigned. The TCRdist pipeline was used in a later analysis to assign CDR3 sequences and most-parsimonious VDJ recombination scenarios. In a later analysis, every TCR beta chain was defined by the combination of its CDR3 amino acid sequence and its V-gene family, and reads without a unique V-gene family were dropped. To address suspected cross-contamination and a sequencing artifact, a later analysis removed under 600 highly shared, low-generation-probability nucleotide sequences. In a later analysis, a clonal expansion index for each public chain was calculated from normalized within-repertoire ranks of inferred template counts. Generation probabilities in a later analysis came from a VDJ recombination model fitted to out-of-frame rearrangements, and those results were checked against IGoR. In a later analysis, hypergeometric tests were used to score TCR-TCR, TCR-HLA and TCR-CMV co-occurrence, with a repertoire-size bias correction applied to TCR pairs. False discovery rates were estimated in a later analysis by permuting HLA or CMV assignments 20 times. In a later analysis, co-occurring TCRs were grouped using DBSCAN, with TCRdist sequence similarity added in when clustering inside HLA-allele-positive subsets. Repertoires with fewer than 30,000 or more than 120,000 public chains were left out of co-occurrence clustering, as were a handful of repertoires with anomalous nucleotide sharing. What TCRdb holds here is the immuneACCESS table cut down to in-frame rearrangements. Part of the clones is not present; checked against another copy, under half of the missing clones reflect an unresolved V gene, and the others are unexplained. That table gives V, J and clone size, and the DNA gave D and trimming. The sample table records 95,000 to 150,000 clones; around 86% of these occur just once. The biggest ten clones account for 2% to 2.5% of the sample.

These data are taken from a study of cytomegalovirus exposure and HLA in healthy donors (dated by TCRdb to about 2017). In the study overall: An earlier analysis of approximately 590 of the donors reported more than 250 Gb of sequence data and 100 million to 130 million unique TCR beta sequences from 150 million to 200 million T cells. Five DR-DQ haplotypes were handled as single units for association and clustering, since linkage in the cohort was strong. A later analysis re-analyzed previously published TCR beta repertoires from 500 to 700 donors and added high-resolution HLA genotyping to study TCR occurrence patterns. The aim of the study was to test whether cataloging public T cell receptors could identify signatures of past pathogen exposure. Every discovery cohort repertoire had been produced on one sequencing platform. Both class I and class II loci were covered by HLA typing, at four-digit resolution. The later analysis used no new phenotypic data to find candidate immune exposures, relying instead on TCR beta sequences and their occurrence across donors. To decide whether each TCR beta V gene segment behaved as functional or pseudogenic, an earlier analysis of over 500 of the donors relied on high-throughput TCR beta sequencing. Around 320 gigabases of sequencing data and tens of millions of unique TCR sequences were included in an early release covering about 600 HLA-typed donors. Among the roughly 410 genotyped donors, about 83% belonged to the genetic ancestry cluster associated with self-reported Caucasian donors. The number of typed donors differed by locus: about 629-630 for A, B, C, DRB1 and DQB1; 500 to 550 for DQA1; some 610 for DPA1; and roughly 450 for DPB1. Genome-wide SNP genotypes for about three fifths of the roughly 700 donors were used in a later genetic analysis, which treated that subset as a discovery cohort. In addition to the first cohort of roughly 670 subjects, a separate validation cohort of approximately 130 different subjects was used. To predict cytomegalovirus infection status, the study combined high-throughput TCR immunosequencing, statistical association of individual TCRs with disease status, and machine learning. Using immunosequencing, the study profiled T cell repertoires from fewer than 850 subjects and related those repertoires to cytomegalovirus serostatus. Among 398 genotyped donors of the cohort, an average of approximately 230,000 unique TCR beta nucleotide sequences were sequenced per donor, approximately 20% of them non-productive. Donor age, sex, ethnicity and CMV serostatus were compiled together with the repertoire data. The paper's findings and limits, for the study overall: The sequencing pipeline was judged likely to have produced a cluster of highly shared sequence variants as a technical artifact. Most CMV-associated TCR beta chains appeared to be HLA-restricted in a later analysis, and the HLA associations seemed to be driven largely by CMV exposure. Presence/absence analyses assumed roughly uniform sequencing depth across donors, an assumption that may not hold. A later analysis found that HLA-associated TCR beta chains were more clonally expanded and had lower generation probabilities than equally common non-associated chains. Across donors, most TCR sequences were observed very rarely, whereas some public TCRs were present in many individuals. An association between a missense DCLRE1C variant and V-gene and J-gene trimming of TCR beta chains was found in a later genetic analysis and replicated in an independent cohort. Specific HLA alleles were associated with 15,000 to 20,000 TCR beta sequences at a false discovery rate of 0.05 in a later analysis. In both the original and validation cohorts, the classifier was reported to diagnose cytomegalovirus status with high specificity and sensitivity. In this cohort, only TCR beta chains were sequenced, and detectable features were limited by the absence of alpha or paired-chain data. A few of the identified cytomegalovirus-associated TCR beta chains were confirmed in vitro to be specific for cytomegalovirus antigens. Because HLA typing was unavailable for some donors at each locus, only the typed subset was used in association tests. Around 16 rarely observed V segments, including chromosome 9 orphons, were excluded from the earlier analysis of a few hundred of the donors because counts were too low. The study gave a list of under 200 TCR beta chains associated with cytomegalovirus. Linkage disequilibrium might explain the correlated functional status among segregating V segments, but an unknown experimental factor could not be ruled out. A further reported finding was that TCR beta sequences accurately predicted the HLA-A and HLA-B alleles for most subjects in the first cohort. Strong co-occurrence of HLA alleles, especially DR and DQ, made assigning TCR associations to individual alleles difficult. A later genetic analysis reported fewer N-insertions in productive TCRs among donors in an Asian-associated ancestry cluster than the approximately 700-donor mean. A later analysis reported that several top co-occurrence clusters appeared linked to parvovirus B19, influenza, CMV and Epstein-Barr virus. In an earlier analysis of more than 450 of the donors, most TCR beta V segments were observed in productive rearrangements about 90% or about 30% of the time, broadly matching IMGT annotations. The only immune exposure information available for the cohort was CMV serostatus. According to the authors, the approach could potentially be generalized to other disease states and immunological phenotypes. In a later analysis, the rate of TCR association differed among HLA loci, with DRB1 alleles having the most associated TCRs and HLA-C alleles having the fewest.

In total, just over 650 healthy bone marrow donors made up the cohort. All cohort members were sampled while nominally healthy, although unrecorded immune exposures were likely present. The donor was CMV seronegative and was included in the group of around 320 seronegative cohort members. Every donor gave a peripheral blood sample, and the peripheral blood mononuclear cells from that sample were used for TCR beta sequencing. Genomic DNA was extracted from the blood cell samples with the Qiagen DNeasy Blood Extraction Kit. The source of this sequence is a man aged 25-45 years in good health and CMV-seronegative. Sample: PBMCs.

CDR3 protein: CASSRRGGRTDTQYF. The DNA reads TGTGCCAGCAGTCGCCGTGGGGGCCGCACAGATACGCAGTATTTT. In this chain, TRBV27 is recombined with TRBJ2-3; TRBD1 is a possible D gene, resting on 6 matching bases. Relative to germline, V is 5 bases shorter and J is 1 base shorter, with 13 bases between their ends. Via the germline V gene (reference sequence), CDR1 is MNHEY and CDR2 SMNVEV. Its CDR3 holds 15 amino acids, cysteine through phenylalanine. The sequence is cut down to CDR3 DNA, 45 bases in frame from base 1.